The clone carrying this TCR beta chain has a handful of counts. Antigen specificity is unknown. Unique molecular identifiers were used to barcode this TCRbeta library. TCRdb re-analysed the PCR reads in MiXCR, keeping a single row per CDR3 protein. The sample holds some 550,000 distinct CDR3 sequences, roughly 24% seen once. From germline, CDR1 is SGHAT and CDR2 FQNNGV. The CDR3 extends over 14 amino acids. Trimming took 2 bases from V and 5 from J, leaving 10 bases between them. These data are taken from a study of T-cell reconstitution after alpha-beta-depleted transplantation in children. General observations from the study: From surviving recipient T cells and thymic progenitors came the high day-60 TCRbeta diversity observed in some patients. Alpha-beta T cells about two months after transplant reportedly derived from several hundred expanded graft clones.

The sample in question was PBMCs, mostly from graft donor cells, obtained 360 days after TCRalphabeta/CD19-depleted stem cell transplant. This chain links TRBV11-2 with TRBJ2-1; D not certain. This receptor was taken from a boy in the first two years of life who had a stem cell transplant for acute myeloid leukemia, so the T cells may come from the graft donor. CDR3 nucleotide sequence: TGTGCCAGCAGCTTAAGCCCTTGGGACAATGAGCAGTTCTTC. It encodes CASSLSPWDNEQFF. Supplemented by reference TRBV11-2 and TRBJ2-1, the full variable domain reads EAGVAQSPRYKIIEKRQSVAFWCNPISGHATLYWYQQILGQGPKLLIQFQNNGVVDDSQLPKDRFSAERLKGVDSTLKIQPAKLEDSAVYLCASSLSPWDNEQFFGPGTRLTVL.